This record looks at one T cell receptor (beta chain) sequence and its context. As yet, its antigen is unknown. This CDR3 spans 14 amino acids. From germline, CDR1 is LNHDA and CDR2 SQIVND (reference sequence). Trimming removed 5 bases from V and 7 bases from J, with 15 bases in between. TCRdb re-called the 5' RACE reads through MiXCR, storing one row per CDR3 protein. The sample includes fewer than 350,000 distinct CDR3 sequences, around 4.5% of them seen just once. This specimen belongs to a study of T cells after yellow fever vaccination. Background on the study: SMART-Seq v4 Ultra Low Input prepared the low-cell-number fractions. Findings of the study overall: Most primary-vaccination clones reappeared after the booster (less than 98% CD4, 88% CD8). Only a minor proportion of clonotypes was detected across both CD4 and CD8 compartments.

The origin of this receptor is a man aged 18 to 30 who received the YFV17D yellow fever vaccine. The sample consisted of PBMCs, taken 15 days after the yellow fever booster vaccination. This sequence joins TRBV19 and TRBJ2-1; possibly TRBD2 for D (5 bases). This CDR3 reads CASSLTMPQNEQFF. The CDR3 DNA is TGTGCCAGTAGTCTGACTATGCCCCAAAATGAGCAGTTCTTC.